The clone carrying this T cell receptor (beta chain) appeared a few times. These data come from a study of T cells after yellow fever vaccination. The overall study: Preparing low-cell-number fractions relied on SMART-Seq v4 Ultra Low Input.

As TCR cDNA was made by 5'RACE template switching, a universal primer site and UMIs were added. TCRdb analysed the 5' RACE reads with MiXCR anew, one entry per CDR3 protein. Here the sample spans 300,000 to 350,000 distinct CDR3 sequences, approximately 4% being singletons. Material: PBMCs, obtained 5 days after the yellow fever booster vaccination. This sequence was found in a man aged 18 to 30 who received the YFV17D yellow fever vaccine.

CDR3 DNA sequence: TGCGCCAGCAGCCAAGTTGGCGGACCCCCCGGGGGCTACACCTTC. Translation gives CASSQVGGPPGGYTF. J is TRBJ1-2 and V is TRBV4-1; D uncertain. The CDR3 length is 15 residues. CDR1 is MGHRA and CDR2 is YSYEKL in the germline V gene. Trimming removed 1 base at V and 8 bases at J, with 17 bases between.